This T cell receptor (beta chain) was identified during a study of T cells in Graves' hyperthyroidism and ophthalmopathy. Only a few counts were recorded for this clonotype. Its specificity is unknown. Using RNA transcripts as the source, TCR beta CDR3 regions were amplified. Using the HTBI primer set, a first-round RT-PCR was run on the TCR CDR3. TCRdb re-analysed the multiplex PCR reads in MiXCR, keeping a single row per CDR3 protein. The sample has about 590,000 distinct CDR3 sequences; 15% to 19% are singletons. Looked up from germline, CDR1 is LGHNA and CDR2 is YSLEER. V shed 1 base and J shed 1 base, with 7 bases lying between them. The CDR3 is 15 residues long. Study outcomes and limitations: The authors' 13 V-J model separated ophthalmopathy from stable hyperthyroidism.

This receptor was obtained from a woman in her 30s with Graves' hyperthyroidism. Sequencing used blood. V usage is TRBV4-3 and J usage is TRBJ2-2, with D unresolved. CDR3 sequence reads: CASSQGRRNTGELFF. The CDR3 DNA sequence: TGCGCCAGCAGCCAAGGGCGGAGGAACACCGGGGAGCTGTTTTTT.